This T cell receptor beta chain was profiled in a study of CXCR3-negative and CXCR3-positive naive CD8 T cells. The CDR3 covers 15 residues. CDR1 is DFQATT and CDR2 is SNEGSKA in the germline V gene (reference sequence). Each CD8+ T cell subset was sorted in triplicate, 330,000 or so cells each. The method, 5' RACE with UMI labels, was used to prepare the TRB cDNA libraries. From its re-call of the 5' RACE reads, TCRdb lists each CDR3 protein once, without DNA. The table counts about 56,000 distinct CDR3 sequences; less than 25% lies in the top ten. The chain combines TRBV20-1 with TRBJ2-1. This clonotype was sampled from a human donor in good health. Some clones in this sample may be carry-over from other donors' samples. Sequencing was performed on memory CD8+ T cells from blood. The CDR3 is CSAIERAGPFNEQFF.